The entry below describes one T cell receptor (beta chain). One end of the junction varies from germline; a read error may be responsible. The data derive from a study of blood T cell repertoires in COVID-19. At the level of the study: Spain, Italy and the United States supplied samples that represented acute and convalescent COVID-19.

CDR3 length equals 17 residues. Germline CDR1 LNHNV, CDR2 YYDKDF (reference sequence). TCRdb's copy holds only in-frame clones and misses some; the assay was immunoSEQ multiplex PCR. This sample has under 300,000 clones, with about 80% found just once. The gene calls are TRBV15 and TRBJ1-1, with D tentatively TRBD1 (6 bases). The specimen was peripheral blood. The sequence came from a man under 40 who had recovered from COVID-19. CDR3 in amino acids: CATSPWQGLGRNPEAFF. In DNA form, the CDR3 reads TGTGCCACCAGCCCCTGGCAGGGGCTCGGTAGGAACCCTGAAGCTTTCTTT.